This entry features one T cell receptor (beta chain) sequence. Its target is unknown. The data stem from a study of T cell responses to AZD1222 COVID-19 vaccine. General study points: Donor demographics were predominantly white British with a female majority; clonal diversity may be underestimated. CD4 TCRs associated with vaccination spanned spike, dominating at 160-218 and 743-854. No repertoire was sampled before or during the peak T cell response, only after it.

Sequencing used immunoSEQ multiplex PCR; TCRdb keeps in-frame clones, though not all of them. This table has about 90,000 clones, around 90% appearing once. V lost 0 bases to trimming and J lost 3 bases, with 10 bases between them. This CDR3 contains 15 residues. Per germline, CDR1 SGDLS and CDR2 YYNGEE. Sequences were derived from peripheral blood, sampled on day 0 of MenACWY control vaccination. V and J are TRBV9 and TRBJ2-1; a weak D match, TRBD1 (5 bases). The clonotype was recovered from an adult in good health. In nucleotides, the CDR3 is TGTGCCAGCAGCGTAGATTCCCAGGGCTACAATGAGCAGTTCTTC. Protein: CASSVDSQGYNEQFF.